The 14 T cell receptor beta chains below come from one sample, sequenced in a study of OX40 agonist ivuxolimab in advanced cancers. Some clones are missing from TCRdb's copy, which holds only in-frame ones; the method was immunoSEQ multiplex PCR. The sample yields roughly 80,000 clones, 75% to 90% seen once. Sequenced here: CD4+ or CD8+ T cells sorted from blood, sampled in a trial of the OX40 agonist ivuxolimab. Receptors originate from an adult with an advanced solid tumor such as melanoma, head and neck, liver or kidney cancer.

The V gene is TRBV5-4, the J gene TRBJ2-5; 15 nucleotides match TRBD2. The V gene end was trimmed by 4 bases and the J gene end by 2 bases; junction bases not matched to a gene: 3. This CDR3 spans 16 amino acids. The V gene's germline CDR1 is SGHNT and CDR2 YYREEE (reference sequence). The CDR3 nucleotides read TGTGCCAGCAGCATGGGACTAGCGGGAGGACAAGAGACCCAGTACTTC. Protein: CASSMGLAGGQETQYF.

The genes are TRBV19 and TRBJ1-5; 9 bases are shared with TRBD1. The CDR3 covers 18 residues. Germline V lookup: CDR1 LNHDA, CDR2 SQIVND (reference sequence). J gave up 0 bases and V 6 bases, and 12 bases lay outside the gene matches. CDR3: CASSSYRTGAYSNQPQHF. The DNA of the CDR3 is TGTGCCAGTAGCTCATACCGGACAGGGGCGTATAGCAATCAGCCCCAGCATTTT.

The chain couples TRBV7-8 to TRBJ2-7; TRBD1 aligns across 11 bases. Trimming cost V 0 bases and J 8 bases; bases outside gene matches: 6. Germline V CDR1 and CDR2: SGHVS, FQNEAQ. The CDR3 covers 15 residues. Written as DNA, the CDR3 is TGTGCCAGCAGCTTAGCCGGGACAGGGGGAGACAAGCAGTACTTC. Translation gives CASSLAGTGGDKQYF.

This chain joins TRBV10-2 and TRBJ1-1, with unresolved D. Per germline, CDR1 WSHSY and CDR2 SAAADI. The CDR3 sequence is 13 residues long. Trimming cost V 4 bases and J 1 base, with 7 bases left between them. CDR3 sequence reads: CASSVNTNTEAFF. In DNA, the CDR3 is TGCGCCAGCAGTGTAAACACGAACACTGAAGCTTTCTTT.

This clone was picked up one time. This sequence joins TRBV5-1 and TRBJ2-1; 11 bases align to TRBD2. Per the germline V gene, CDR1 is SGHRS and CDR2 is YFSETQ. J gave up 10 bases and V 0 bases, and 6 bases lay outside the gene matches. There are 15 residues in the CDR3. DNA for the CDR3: TGCGCCAGCAGCTTGGGACTAGCGGGGACAATCGAGCAGTTCTTC. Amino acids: CASSLGLAGTIEQFF.

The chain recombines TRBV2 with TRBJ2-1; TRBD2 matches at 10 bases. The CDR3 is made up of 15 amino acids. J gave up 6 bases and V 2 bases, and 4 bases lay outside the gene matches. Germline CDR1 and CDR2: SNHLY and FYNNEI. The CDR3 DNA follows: TGTGCCAGCAGTGAAACGGCTAGCGGGAGCAATGAGCAGTTCTTC. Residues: CASSETASGSNEQFF. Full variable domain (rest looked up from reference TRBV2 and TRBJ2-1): EPEVTQTPSHQVTQMGQEVILRCVPISNHLYFYWYRQILGQKVEFLVSFYNNEISEKSEIFDDQFSVERPDGSNFTLKIRSTKLEDSAMYFCASSETASGSNEQFFGPGTRLTVL.

For the CDR3, the DNA is TGTGCCAGCAGCCCCGGGGCAGGGGATAGCAATCAGCCCCAGCATTTT. The encoded protein is CASSPGAGDSNQPQHF. The chain is built from TRBV7-8 and TRBJ1-5; the D gene is possibly TRBD1 (6 bases). CDR1 and CDR2 from the germline V gene are SGHVS and FQNEAQ. CDR3 length equals 16 residues. Trimming took 5 bases from V and 0 from J, leaving 14 bases between them. The complete variable domain, with remaining parts taken from reference TRBV7-8 and TRBJ1-5, reads GAGVSQSPRYKVAKRGQDVALRCDPISGHVSLFWYQQALGQGPEFLTYFQNEAQLDKSGLPSDRFFAERPEGSVSTLKIQRTQQEDSAVYLCASSPGAGDSNQPQHFGDGTRLSIL.

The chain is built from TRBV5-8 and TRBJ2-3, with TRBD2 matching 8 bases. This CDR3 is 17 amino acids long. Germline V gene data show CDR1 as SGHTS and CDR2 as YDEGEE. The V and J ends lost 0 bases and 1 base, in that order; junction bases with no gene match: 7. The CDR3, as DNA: TGTGCCAGCAGCTTGGTTGTTAGCGGGGAAGGCACAGATACGCAGTATTTT. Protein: CASSLVVSGEGTDTQYF.

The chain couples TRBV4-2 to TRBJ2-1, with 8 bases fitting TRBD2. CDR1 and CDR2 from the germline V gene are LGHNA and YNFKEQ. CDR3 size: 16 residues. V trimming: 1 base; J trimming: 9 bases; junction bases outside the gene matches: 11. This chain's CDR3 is CASSQGWAAGGGEQFF. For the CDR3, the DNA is TGTGCCAGCAGCCAAGGTTGGGCGGCGGGAGGAGGTGAGCAGTTCTTC.

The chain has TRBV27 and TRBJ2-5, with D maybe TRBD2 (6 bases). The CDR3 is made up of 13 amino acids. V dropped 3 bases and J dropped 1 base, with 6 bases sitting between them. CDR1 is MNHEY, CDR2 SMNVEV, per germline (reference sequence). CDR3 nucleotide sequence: TGTGCCAGCAGTTTGCGGGGCCAAGAGACCCAGTACTTC. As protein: CASSLRGQETQYF.

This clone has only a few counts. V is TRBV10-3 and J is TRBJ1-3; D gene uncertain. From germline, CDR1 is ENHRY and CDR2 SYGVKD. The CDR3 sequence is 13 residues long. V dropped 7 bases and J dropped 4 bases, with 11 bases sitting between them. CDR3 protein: CAITMTGGNTIYF. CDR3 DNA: TGTGCCATCACCATGACCGGGGGAAACACCATATATTTT.

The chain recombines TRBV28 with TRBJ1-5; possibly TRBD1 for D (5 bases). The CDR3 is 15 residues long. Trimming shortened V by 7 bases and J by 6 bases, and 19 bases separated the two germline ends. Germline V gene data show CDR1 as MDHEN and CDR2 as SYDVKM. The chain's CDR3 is CASTPGGGRGQPQHF. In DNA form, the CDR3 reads TGTGCCAGCACCCCGGGGGGGGGTAGAGGTCAGCCCCAGCATTTT.

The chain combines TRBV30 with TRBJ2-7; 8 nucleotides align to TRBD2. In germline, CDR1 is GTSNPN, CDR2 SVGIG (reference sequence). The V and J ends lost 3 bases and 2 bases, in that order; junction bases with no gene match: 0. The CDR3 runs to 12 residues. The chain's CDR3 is CAWSGGAYEQYF. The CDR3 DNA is TGTGCCTGGAGCGGGGGGGCCTACGAGCAGTACTTC.

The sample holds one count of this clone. CDR3 residues: CASSLEAGVGASGRAQGTQYF. DNA for the CDR3: TGTGCCAGCAGCTTAGAAGCAGGGGTCGGGGCTAGCGGGAGGGCCCAGGGTACGCAGTATTTT. The chain has TRBV7-6 and TRBJ2-3; 12 nucleotides align to TRBD2. The CDR3 loop spans 21 amino acids. The J segment lost 8 bases and the V segment lost 1 base, leaving 22 bases of the junction unmatched. Germline V CDR1 and CDR2: SGHVS, FNYEAQ.